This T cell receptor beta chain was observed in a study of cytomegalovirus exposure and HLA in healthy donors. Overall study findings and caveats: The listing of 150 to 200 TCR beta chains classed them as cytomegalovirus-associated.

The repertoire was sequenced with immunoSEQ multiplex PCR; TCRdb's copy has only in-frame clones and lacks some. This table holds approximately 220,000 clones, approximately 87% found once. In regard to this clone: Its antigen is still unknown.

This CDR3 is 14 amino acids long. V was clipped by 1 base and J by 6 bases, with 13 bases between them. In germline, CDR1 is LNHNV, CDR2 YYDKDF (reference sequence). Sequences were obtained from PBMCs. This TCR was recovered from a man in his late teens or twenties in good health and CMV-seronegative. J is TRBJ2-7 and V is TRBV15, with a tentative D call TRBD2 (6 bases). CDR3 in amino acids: CATSRAVRGSEQYF. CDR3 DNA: TGTGCCACCAGCAGAGCGGTTCGGGGGAGCGAGCAGTACTTC.